The table lists the clone carrying this T cell receptor beta chain with a few counts. Original data processing: How many nucleated cells were present was estimated from reference gene primer amplification. The protocol was immunoSEQ multiplex PCR, while the TCRdb copy is restricted to in-frame clones and leaves out a portion. Clone size and V and J calls were adopted from that table, with D and trimming inferred from the DNA. The sample shows 150,000 to 200,000 clones, 70% to 85% of them seen only once. The data were obtained in a study of blood T cell repertoires in COVID-19. Study overall: Sample material is recorded as cDNA or gDNA derived from T cells, B-cell-depleted T cells, or PBMCs.

Germline CDR1 is KGHSH and CDR2 is LQKENI. The CDR3 covers 16 residues. Trimming at V came to 3 bases and at J to 1 base, leaving 2 bases not matched to a gene. This receptor was identified in a woman aged 45-65 years who had recovered from COVID-19. The source material was PBMCs or T cells enriched from blood (not recorded which). V gene TRBV18 combines with J gene TRBJ2-2; 10 bases line up with TRBD1. The CDR3 here is CASSPWDRGNTGELFF. For the CDR3, the DNA is TGTGCCAGCTCACCTTGGGACAGGGGGAACACCGGGGAGCTGTTTTTT.